The next 6 T cell receptor beta chains were all read from a single sample in a study of cytomegalovirus exposure and HLA in healthy donors (dated by TCRdb to 2016 to 2017). The library relied on the immunoSEQ multiplex PCR assay. The multiplex PCR relied on a mix of 60 forward primers for TCR Vbeta segments and 13 reverse primers for TCR Jbeta segments. The clones in this table, taken by TCRdb from immuneACCESS, are in-frame only. Not every clone is retained; where verified, under half of the shortfall comes from an unresolved V gene, and the cause of the rest is unknown. The sample's table covers about 130,000 clones. The top ten hold under 2% of the sample. The sample taken for sequencing was PBMCs. These TCRs come from a man between 18 and 29 years old in good health and CMV-seronegative.

The chain is built from TRBV28 and TRBJ1-2; a possible D gene is TRBD1 (5 bases). The CDR3 consists of 12 residues. V was trimmed by 6 bases and J by 8 bases, leaving 13 bases between them. Germline CDR1 reads MDHEN; CDR2 reads SYDVKM. CDR3 DNA: TGTGCCAGCAGATCGCAGGGTGTCGGCTACACCTTC. It encodes CASRSQGVGYTF.

The V call is TRBV29-1, the J call TRBJ2-2; 11 bases fit TRBD2. The germline gives CDR1 SQVTM, CDR2 ANQGSEA. This CDR3 comprises 14 residues. With 7 bases clipped from V and 2 bases from J, the junction kept 3 bases outside the gene matches. The CDR3 sequence: CSGLAGGNTGELFF. DNA of the CDR3: TGCAGCGGGCTAGCGGGGGGTAACACCGGGGAGCTGTTTTTT.

This rearrangement joins TRBV30 to TRBJ1-6; TRBD1 is a possible D gene (5 bases). CDR1 GTSNPN and CDR2 SVGIG come from the germline V gene (reference sequence). The CDR3 spans 14 residues. V lost 3 bases, J lost 9 bases, and 15 bases lay in between. CDR3 DNA: TGTGCCTGGAGAGGGGCCTATGGGCGTTCACCCCTCCACTTT. Translated, it gives CAWRGAYGRSPLHF.

The V and J genes are TRBV28 and TRBJ2-3; unclear D gene. The V end was cut by 5 bases, the J end by 6 bases, with 15 bases between. CDR1 is MDHEN and CDR2 is SYDVKM in the germline V gene. The CDR3 consists of 14 residues. The CDR3 loop reads CASSPPSYSDTQYF. The CDR3 DNA reads as TGTGCCAGCAGTCCCCCCTCCTATTCGGATACGCAGTATTTT.

CDR3 region: CASSLLLDSYYNEQFF. In nucleotides, the CDR3 is TGTGCCAGCAGCTTATTATTAGATTCCTATTACAATGAGCAGTTCTTC. The V and J genes are TRBV7-9 and TRBJ2-1; D is unresolved. The CDR3 length is 16 residues. Trimming stripped 2 bases from V and 4 bases from J, with 15 bases between. Germline CDR1 reads SEHNR; CDR2 reads FQNEAQ (reference sequence).

V and J are TRBV7-9 and TRBJ1-1, with D tentatively TRBD1 (5 bases). The CDR3 sequence is 15 residues long. The germline V gene encodes CDR1 SEHNR and CDR2 FQNEAQ (reference sequence). V lost 5 bases, J lost 1 base, and 14 bases lay in between. CDR3 in amino acids: CASSPTGRANTEAFF. DNA of the CDR3: TGTGCCAGCAGCCCGACGGGCAGGGCGAACACTGAAGCTTTCTTT.